This TCR beta chain was captured by sequencing in a study of T cell repertoires in cytomegalovirus infection. Study overall: Well-studied HLA-B-restricted CMV epitopes were used in the study alongside recently identified HLA-C-restricted ones. CMV infection together with matching HLA type was indicated by public TCR beta signatures.

Findings of the study overall: Clonotypes of TCR beta that were HLA-C-restricted and CMV-specific dominated the ex vivo response. Summed public TCR beta family frequency identified CMV carriers bearing the relevant HLA.

TCRdb reanalysed the reads using MiXCR and keeps one entry per CDR3 protein. The data hold more than 300,000 distinct CDR3 sequences, with just under 35% observed a single time. With regard to this clonotype: The antigen is not known.

The V and J ends lost 6 bases and 0 bases, in that order; junction bases with no gene match: 14. This CDR3 region has 17 residues. Per germline, CDR1 MDHEN and CDR2 SYDVKM. The genes are TRBV28 and TRBJ2-7; 7 nucleotides align to TRBD1. The specimen was cultured PBMCs, collected from culture after CMV antigen stimulation. This TCR was recovered from a human donor in good health (CMV status not recorded). Some clones in this sample may be carry-over from other donors' samples. This CDR3 reads CASSPGQFFPSSYEQYF. CDR3 nucleotide sequence: TGTGCCAGCAGCCCGGGACAGTTTTTTCCTAGCTCCTACGAGCAGTACTTC.